This T cell receptor beta chain was recovered during a study of spatial heterogeneity in lung cancer. Using its own MiXCR run on the 5' RACE reads, TCRdb lists one record per CDR3 protein. The data show roughly 11,000 distinct CDR3 sequences, 3.7% seen once. The CDR3 consists of 13 residues. The V end lost 6 bases, the J end lost 6 bases, and 15 bases lay between the germline ends. Time point indicated: sample taken at primary tumor resection. This clonotype appeared a few times. The receptor was derived from a female donor with early-stage non-small cell lung cancer. The chain carries TRBV12-3 or TRBV12-4 and TRBJ2-7, with unresolved D. The source was PBMCs, collected at surgery. CDR3 DNA sequence: TGTGCCAGCAGCAACACTCGATACGGCGAGCAGTACTTC. This translates into CASSNTRYGEQYF.